The next 24 T cell receptor beta chains were all read from a single sample in a study of T cells after yellow fever vaccination. TCRdb fed the 5' RACE reads into MiXCR, producing one record per CDR3 protein. The table lists hundreds of thousands of distinct CDR3 sequences, approximately 10% of them singletons. Material: PBMCs, obtained on the day of the first yellow fever vaccination. The receptors originated from a man younger than 30 who received the YFV17D yellow fever vaccine.

This clonotype was recorded many times. The chain couples TRBV27 to TRBJ1-4, with D perhaps TRBD1 (5 bases). Between the trimmed V and J ends, which lost 2 bases and 2 bases, there was a span of 9 bases. The CDR3 totals 15 residues. Germline assignment: CDR1 MNHEY and CDR2 SMNVEV (reference sequence). CDR3 sequence (DNA): TGTGCCAGCAGTTTAAGATGGGGGACTAATGAAAAACTGTTTTTT. Encoded protein: CASSLRWGTNEKLFF. Using reference TRBV27 and TRBJ1-4 for the parts outside the CDR3, the full variable domain is EAQVTQNPRYLITVTGKKLTVTCSQNMNHEYMSWYRQDPGLGLRQIYYSMNVEVTDKGDVPEGYKVSRKEKRNFPLILESPSPNQTSLYFCASSLRWGTNEKLFFGSGTQLSVL.

This clonotype was counted only a few times. The J gene is TRBJ1-4, the V gene TRBV27; maybe TRBD1 (5 bases). Between the trimmed V and J ends, which lost 5 bases and 0 bases, there was a span of 16 bases. Germline CDR1 reads MNHEY; CDR2 reads SMNVEV (reference sequence). The CDR3 has 17 amino acids. CDR3 in amino acids: CASSRSAWGPTNEKLFF. The CDR3 DNA reads TGTGCCAGCAGTCGATCAGCGTGGGGCCCAACTAATGAAAAACTGTTTTTT.

This sequence joins TRBV7-6 and TRBJ2-2; weak D call: TRBD1 (6 bases). The CDR3 length is 13 residues. Trimming took 3 bases from V and 6 from J, leaving 8 bases between them. The germline V gene has CDR1 SGHVS and CDR2 FNYEAQ. Here the CDR3 DNA reads TGTGCCAGCAGCTTCAGGGGCCCCGGGGAGCTGTTTTTT. It translates to CASSFRGPGELFF.

A few counts support this clonotype. The chain combines TRBV19 with TRBJ1-5, with D possibly matching TRBD1 (5 bases). Germline CDR1 is LNHDA and CDR2 is SQIVND (reference sequence). The CDR3 has 12 residues. V gave up 5 bases and J gave up 6 bases, with 8 bases separating them. CDR3 loop: CASSRGAQPQHF. The CDR3 nucleotides read TGTGCCAGTAGTCGAGGGGCTCAGCCCCAGCATTTT.

The sample holds a few counts of this clonotype. The chain recombines TRBV20-1 with TRBJ2-1; D is ambiguous. Trimming removed 3 bases from V and 5 bases from J, with 8 bases in between. The CDR3 has 12 residues. Germline CDR1 is DFQATT and CDR2 is SNEGSKA (reference sequence). The CDR3 DNA reads TGCAGTGCTAGTGTCAGCGACAATGAGCAGTTCTTC. Residues: CSASVSDNEQFF.

The sample holds many counts of this clonotype. The CDR3 nucleotides are TGTGCCAGCAGCCAAGATGGGGGGTCTGGAAACACCATATATTTT. Encoded protein: CASSQDGGSGNTIYF. The rearrangement links TRBV4-2 to TRBJ1-3; possible D gene TRBD1, 5 bases. Per germline, CDR1 LGHNA and CDR2 YNFKEQ. This CDR3 contains 15 residues. Trimming took 0 bases from V and 1 from J, leaving 7 bases between them.

V and J are TRBV12-3 or TRBV12-4 and TRBJ1-2; D might be TRBD1 (6 bases). This CDR3 contains 13 residues. V lost 4 bases and J 0 bases, leaving 6 bases between the germline ends. CDR3 sequence (DNA): TGTGCCAGCAGTTGGACAGCTAACTATGGCTACACCTTC. This encodes CASSWTANYGYTF.

The V and J genes are TRBV7-2 and TRBJ2-1, with unresolved D. The CDR3 has 13 amino acids. The V and J ends lost 1 base and 5 bases respectively, with 6 bases between them. CDR1 is SGHTA, CDR2 FQGNSA, per germline. CDR3 sequence: CASSLGWHNEQFF. The CDR3 DNA reads TGTGCCAGCAGCTTAGGTTGGCACAATGAGCAGTTCTTC.

This clonotype was recorded a few times. The chain combines TRBV5-1 with TRBJ2-7; D ambiguous. V was trimmed by 7 bases and J by 7 bases, leaving 6 bases between them. The length of the CDR3 is 9 residues. Germline V gives CDR1 SGHRS, CDR2 YFSETQ. The CDR3 coding sequence is TGCGCCAGCTTGCGGGAGCAGTACGTC. Translating gives CASLREQYV.

The sample holds a few counts of this clonotype. The chain has TRBV7-3 and TRBJ1-1, with D possibly being TRBD1 (6 bases). This CDR3 region has 14 residues. The V gene lost 5 bases and the J gene lost 5 bases, with 15 bases spanning the gap. The germline V gene encodes CDR1 SGHTA and CDR2 FQGTGA. The chain's CDR3 is CASSPTGRGTEAFF. The CDR3 region has the DNA TGTGCCAGCAGCCCCACAGGGAGGGGGACTGAAGCTTTCTTT.

This clonotype has only a few counts. The rearrangement links TRBV4-1 to TRBJ1-1, with D hard to call. The CDR3 consists of 15 residues. Germline CDR1 reads MGHRA; CDR2 reads YSYEKL. V was trimmed by 3 bases and J by 4 bases, leaving 15 bases between them. Written as DNA, the CDR3 is TGCGCCAGCAGCCACGAACCCCTCTCCTTCACTGAAGCTTTCTTT. Translation: CASSHEPLSFTEAFF.

This clonotype occurred a few times. In DNA form, the CDR3 reads TGTGCCAGCAGCCCCTTGGGACTGACGGACACTGAAGCTTTCTTT. Its protein is CASSPLGLTDTEAFF. The chain links TRBV14 to TRBJ1-1; perhaps TRBD1 as D (5 bases). The V and J ends lost 4 bases and 3 bases respectively, with 15 bases between them. The V gene's germline CDR1 is SGHDN and CDR2 FVKESK. The CDR3 has 15 residues.

The chain links TRBV5-1 to TRBJ2-6; 7 positions match TRBD2. This CDR3 is 14 amino acids long. Germline-derived CDR1 and CDR2 are SGHRS and YFSETQ. The CDR3 region has the DNA TGCGCGTCAGCGGGGAGCTCTGGGGCCAACGTCCTGACTTTC. Translation gives CASAGSSGANVLTF.

This chain links TRBV20-1 with TRBJ2-5; 9 bases line up with TRBD1. The CDR3 sequence is 14 residues long. Germline CDR1 is DFQATT and CDR2 is SNEGSKA (reference sequence). J was trimmed by 10 bases and V by 1 base; bases with no gene match: 10. In DNA form, the CDR3 reads TGCAGTGCTAGAGCCGGACAGGGGAGGTGGGACCAGTACTTC. This translates into CSARAGQGRWDQYF.

This clonotype occurred a few times. The V and J genes are TRBV5-1 and TRBJ1-2; D is unresolved. Germline assignment: CDR1 SGHRS and CDR2 YFSETQ. The CDR3 contains 14 residues. Deletions cut 2 bases from V and 0 bases from J, with 8 bases between. CDR3 DNA: TGCGCCAGCAGCTTCGGCAGCTCTAACTATGGCTACACCTTC. Translation: CASSFGSSNYGYTF.

In its sample, this clonotype was seen many times. This chain links TRBV10-3 with TRBJ1-5, with 8 nucleotides matching TRBD1. Per the germline V gene, CDR1 is ENHRY and CDR2 is SYGVKD. Unmatched junction bases numbered 1, after V lost 2 bases and J lost 1 base. The CDR3 is 15 residues long. The chain's CDR3 is CAISERQGSNQPQHF. The CDR3 nucleotides are TGTGCCATCAGTGAGCGACAGGGGAGCAATCAGCCCCAGCATTTT.

The count of this clonotype is one. With a much larger clone just one base away, this may be a read error. The chain joins TRBV20-1 to TRBJ1-5; 9 bases are a match to TRBD1. In germline, CDR1 is DFQATT, CDR2 SNEGSKA (reference sequence). The CDR3 has 14 amino acids. CDR3 loop: CCAASGQGIRSQHF. In DNA form, the CDR3 reads TGCTGTGCCGCCTCGGGACAGGGAATACGGTCCCAGCATTTT.

As concerns this clonotype: With a much larger clone just one base away, this may be a read error. This chain links TRBV10-3 with TRBJ2-5, with no clear D. The CDR3 covers 11 residues. V dropped 7 bases and J dropped 10 bases, with 13 bases sitting between them. Germline V gene lookup returns CDR1 ENHRY and CDR2 SYGVKD. The CDR3, as DNA: TGTGCCATCAATGAATCGGGCGTCCAGTACTTC. This encodes CAINESGVQYF.

The rearrangement joins TRBV30 to TRBJ2-1; TRBD2 agrees at 16 bases. V was clipped by 2 bases and J by 5 bases; unmatched bases: 6. This CDR3 contains 17 residues. Looked up from germline, CDR1 is GTSNPN and CDR2 is SVGIG (reference sequence). The CDR3 DNA is TGTGCCTGGAGTCCGGGACTAGCGGGGGGGCCACACAATGAGCAGTTCTTC. Its translation is CAWSPGLAGGPHNEQFF.

This clonotype was counted a few times. The chain carries TRBV5-5 and TRBJ2-7; D is possibly TRBD1 or TRBD2 (5 bases each). CDR3 size: 16 residues. The V gene lost 0 bases and the J gene lost 1 base, with 14 bases spanning the gap. Germline values: CDR1 SGHKS, CDR2 YYEKEE (reference sequence). As DNA, the CDR3 is TGTGCCAGCAGCTTGGTCGGGGACCTACAATCCTACGAGCAGTACTTC. Encoded protein: CASSLVGDLQSYEQYF.

The DNA of the CDR3 is TGCAGTGCTAGCTCTGGGGACTATGGCTACACCTTC. Its protein product is CSASSGDYGYTF. The chain recombines TRBV20-1 with TRBJ1-2, with unresolved D. Per germline, CDR1 DFQATT and CDR2 SNEGSKA (reference sequence). V was cut by 3 bases and J by 3 bases, with 8 bases left in between. The CDR3 runs 12 residues.

At least ten counts were recorded for this clonotype. This chain uses TRBV7-6 with TRBJ2-2; no firm D call. V was shortened by 5 bases and J by 1 base, with 11 bases between the two germline ends. The CDR3 extends over 15 amino acids. In germline, CDR1 is SGHVS, CDR2 FNYEAQ. CDR3 region: CASSDAPVNTGELFF. CDR3 DNA sequence: TGTGCCAGCAGCGACGCACCGGTGAACACCGGGGAGCTGTTTTTT.

This clonotype came up many times. The chain carries TRBV7-9 and TRBJ1-3; TRBD1 is a possible D gene (5 bases). V lost 5 bases and J lost 0, with 11 bases in between. Germline loops: CDR1 SEHNR, CDR2 FQNEAQ (reference sequence). This CDR3 contains 15 residues. CDR3 coding DNA: TGTGCCAGCAGCCCAAGGGGTAACTCTGGAAACACCATATATTTT. It specifies CASSPRGNSGNTIYF.

This clonotype was detected only a few times. The chain joins TRBV6-2 or TRBV6-3 to TRBJ1-1, with 10 positions matching TRBD1. From germline, CDR1 is MNHEY and CDR2 SVGEGT. V gave up 0 bases and J gave up 0 bases; unmatched junction bases: 13. The CDR3 has 20 residues. The CDR3 coding sequence is TGTGCCAGCAGTTACTCGCGGAGTCCGGGACAGGGGTTCATGAACACTGAAGCTTTCTTT. It specifies CASSYSRSPGQGFMNTEAFF.